This is a list of T cell receptor beta chains from one sample in a study of blood T cell repertoires in COVID-19. Sequenced by immunoSEQ multiplex PCR; TCRdb stores in-frame clones only, minus some. Among over 150,000 clones listed, roughly 90% were seen once. Input material: PBMCs or T cells enriched from blood (not recorded which). The receptors here all came from a woman aged 45-65 years who had recovered from COVID-19. The CDR3 runs from the conserved cysteine through the conserved F or W. The D gene is left open where the match is weak. Some rows have no size entry. The others give once, few or many, or a class for an expanded clone.

V gene: TRBV5-1; J gene: TRBJ1-6; D gene: .; clone size: .; CDR3 DNA: TGCGCCAGCAGCTTGGCCCTCGGCACGGGGAATTCACCCCTCCACTTT; CDR3 protein: CASSLALGTGNSPLHF
V gene: TRBV2; J gene: TRBJ1-5; D gene: TRBD1; clone size: .; CDR3 DNA: TGTGCCAGCAAAGGAGGGGGCGTCCAGCCCCAGCATTTT; CDR3 protein: CASKGGGVQPQHF
V gene: TRBV7-7; J gene: TRBJ2-1; D gene: .; clone size: once; CDR3 DNA: TGTGCTAGCAGCTTAACGGCGGGGAGCTCCTACAATGAGCAGTTCTTC; CDR3 protein: CASSLTAGSSYNEQFF
V gene: TRBV2; J gene: TRBJ2-1; D gene: TRBD2; clone size: .; CDR3 DNA: TGTGCCAGCAGTGAAGGACTAGCGGGAGGGTACAATGAGCAGTTCTTC; CDR3 protein: CASSEGLAGGYNEQFF
V gene: TRBV12-5; J gene: TRBJ2-3; D gene: .; clone size: .; CDR3 DNA: TGTGCTAGTGGTTTGCCACGGACAGCCCGATTGCACACAGATACGCAGTATTTT; CDR3 protein: CASGLPRTARLHTDTQYF
V gene: TRBV28; J gene: TRBJ1-2; D gene: TRBD1; clone size: .; CDR3 DNA: TGTGCCAGCAGTGATACAGGCGGCGGACAGGGGGCGGGTGGCTACACCTTC; CDR3 protein: CASSDTGGGQGAGGYTF
V gene: TRBV28; J gene: TRBJ2-7; D gene: .; clone size: .; CDR3 DNA: TGTGCCAGCAGTTTATTGCGACTGGGGCGAAGGTCCTACGAGCAGTACTTC; CDR3 protein: CASSLLRLGRRSYEQYF
V gene: TRBV5-1; J gene: TRBJ2-5; D gene: TRBD1; clone size: .; CDR3 DNA: TGCGCCAGCAGCTCAGGGACAGGGTACCAAGAGACCCAGTACTTC; CDR3 protein: CASSSGTGYQETQYF
V gene: TRBV19; J gene: TRBJ2-1; D gene: TRBD2; clone size: once; CDR3 DNA: TGTGCCAGTAGGTCGACAGCGGGAGGAAGCAATGAGCAGTTCTTC; CDR3 protein: CASRSTAGGSNEQFF
V gene: TRBV19; J gene: TRBJ2-1; D gene: .; clone size: .; CDR3 DNA: TGTGCCAGTAGTAAGTCAGGCTCCTACAATGAGCAGTTCTTC; CDR3 protein: CASSKSGSYNEQFF
V gene: TRBV7-6; J gene: TRBJ2-7; D gene: .; clone size: .; CDR3 DNA: TGTGCCAGCAGCTTACAGGCAGGGCAGAGCTACGAGCAGTACTTC; CDR3 protein: CASSLQAGQSYEQYF
V gene: TRBV3-1/TRBV3-2; J gene: TRBJ2-5; D gene: .; clone size: .; CDR3 DNA: TGTGCCAGCAGCCAAGGGGGCGGCTGGACGGGTATTCCCCAGTACTTC; CDR3 protein: CASSQGGGWTGIPQYF
V gene: TRBV7-2; J gene: TRBJ2-5; D gene: .; clone size: .; CDR3 DNA: TGTGCCAGCAGCTGGGACACACAAGAGACCCAGTACTTC; CDR3 protein: CASSWDTQETQYF
V gene: TRBV28; J gene: TRBJ1-1; D gene: TRBD1; clone size: .; CDR3 DNA: TGTGCCAGCGACGAAAGGGACAGCCAGGCGAACACTGAAGCTTTCTTT; CDR3 protein: CASDERDSQANTEAFF
V gene: TRBV7-2; J gene: TRBJ2-2; D gene: .; clone size: .; CDR3 DNA: TGTGCCAGCAGCTTAATCGGCGGCCCGAACACCGGGGAGCTGTTTTTT; CDR3 protein: CASSLIGGPNTGELFF
V gene: TRBV29-1; J gene: TRBJ2-3; D gene: .; clone size: .; CDR3 DNA: TGCAGCGTAGTCTTGCGACACTCCGTCACAGATACGCAGTATTTT; CDR3 protein: CSVVLRHSVTDTQYF
V gene: TRBV9; J gene: TRBJ2-5; D gene: TRBD2; clone size: once; CDR3 DNA: TGTGCCAGCAGCGTAGGACTAGCGGGAGGGGCCGGAGGGGAGACCCAGTACTTC; CDR3 protein: CASSVGLAGGAGGETQYF
V gene: TRBV12-3/TRBV12-4; J gene: TRBJ1-2; D gene: .; clone size: .; CDR3 DNA: TGTGCCAGCAGTTCAGGAAAACACTATGGCTACACCTTC; CDR3 protein: CASSSGKHYGYTF
V gene: TRBV24-1; J gene: TRBJ2-1; D gene: TRBD1; clone size: .; CDR3 DNA: TGTGCCACCAGTGATCCTATCGGGACAGGGGCCTACAATGAGCAGTTCTTC; CDR3 protein: CATSDPIGTGAYNEQFF
V gene: TRBV18; J gene: TRBJ2-6; D gene: .; clone size: .; CDR3 DNA: TGTGCCAGCTCACCACCTCAGGGGCCTGGGGCCAACGTCCTGACTTTC; CDR3 protein: CASSPPQGPGANVLTF